This TCR beta chain was found in a study of radiotherapy plus CTLA-4 blockade in lung cancer. As for the study in general: Around 18% of patients responded objectively, and approximately 31% achieved disease control. Study observations and caveats: In blood, after radiotherapy plus ipilimumab, tumor-derived TCR clones expanded. Interferon-beta, together with early blood T cell clone dynamics, reportedly best predicted response.

Remarks on this clone: The antigen remains unidentified.

Patients had chemo-refractory metastatic non-small-cell lung cancer and received focal radiation plus CTLA-4 blockade that used ipilimumab. Here immunoSEQ multiplex PCR was the method, and the copy in TCRdb shows in-frame clones only, minus some. This sample has some 90,000 clones, with 83% found just once. The clonotype was recovered from a human donor with non-small cell lung cancer who had stable disease on radiotherapy plus ipilimumab. Sequencing used peripheral blood, obtained from a patient treated with radiotherapy plus ipilimumab.

In nucleotides, the CDR3 is TGTGCCAGCAGTACCGGAGGGACAGGGGGCACTGAAGCTTTCTTT. Translated, it gives CASSTGGTGGTEAFF. This chain joins TRBV28 and TRBJ1-1; 11 bases match TRBD1. The CDR3 loop spans 15 amino acids. Germline values: CDR1 MDHEN, CDR2 SYDVKM. Trimming took 5 bases from V and 4 from J; bases not matched to a gene: 6.